A selection of T cell receptor beta chains follows, all from one sample in a study of human T cells and chemical hapten exposure. TCRdb passed the RACE reads through MiXCR, listing each CDR3 protein once. In the table there are roughly 40,000 distinct CDR3 sequences, approximately 9.5% of which are singletons. The sample in question was whole blood, obtained in connection with sensitization to the hapten diphenylcyclopropenone (DPC). The receptors shown here come from a woman in her twenties or thirties with alopecia areata. Some clones in this sample may be carry-over from other donors' samples. The CDR3 runs from the conserved cysteine through the conserved F or W. A D gene is named only where the DNA matches it firmly. Rows give clone size only sometimes, using once, few, many, or a class for an expanded clone.

clone size	V gene	CDR3 length	J gene	D gene	CDR3 protein	CDR3 DNA
many	TRBV7-9	15	TRBJ2-1	.	CASSLGRGSYNEQFF	TGTGCCAGCAGCCTGGGACGGGGCTCCTACAATGAGCAGTTCTTC
many	TRBV6-5	14	TRBJ1-5	.	CASKPAAGNQPQHF	TGTGCCAGCAAACCCGCAGCGGGCAATCAGCCCCAGCATTTT
many	TRBV27	14	TRBJ2-7	TRBD1	CASSPRTGWHEQYF	TGTGCCAGCAGTCCCAGGACAGGGTGGCACGAGCAGTACTTC
many	TRBV2	14	TRBJ2-2	.	CASKRYANTGELFF	TGTGCCAGTAAACGGTACGCGAACACCGGGGAGCTGTTTTTT
.	TRBV5-1	15	TRBJ2-1	.	CASSLVSTIGNEQFF	TGCGCCAGCAGCTTGGTATCTACTATCGGGAATGAGCAGTTCTTC
many	TRBV5-1	19	TRBJ1-6	TRBD1	CASSLGRRTTGDYNSPLHF	TGCGCCAGCAGCTTGGGCCGTCGCACAACAGGGGACTATAATTCACCCCTCCACTTT
.	TRBV27	14	TRBJ1-1	.	CASSYQGGVTEAFF	TGTGCCAGCAGCTATCAGGGAGGGGTAACTGAAGCTTTCTTT
many	TRBV20-1	15	TRBJ1-4	.	CSAIPYRDGDEKLFF	TGCAGTGCCATTCCCTACCGGGACGGCGATGAAAAACTGTTTTTT
.	TRBV20-1	14	TRBJ1-2	.	CSAPDSARGYGYTF	TGCAGTGCCCCCGATTCGGCCCGAGGCTATGGCTACACCTTC
.	TRBV6-6	15	TRBJ2-5	.	CASSYHPTPGETQYF	TGTGCCAGCAGTTACCATCCGACCCCTGGAGAGACCCAGTACTTC
many	TRBV19	13	TRBJ2-5	TRBD2	CASMASGEETQYF	TGTGCCAGTATGGCTAGCGGGGAGGAGACCCAGTACTTC
few	TRBV4-3	15	TRBJ1-5	.	CASSPGRRGSQPQHF	TGCGCCAGCAGCCCAGGGCGCAGGGGATCCCAGCCCCAGCATTTT
many	TRBV2	14	TRBJ1-1	.	CAGQISGRGTEAFF	TGTGCCGGGCAGATATCGGGGCGGGGCACTGAAGCTTTCTTT
few	TRBV15	16	TRBJ2-5	TRBD2	CATSRVDSGGQETQYF	TGTGCCACCAGCAGAGTGGATAGCGGGGGCCAAGAGACCCAGTACTTC
few	TRBV6-5	14	TRBJ1-5	TRBD1	CASSRTGVPQPQHF	TGTGCCAGCAGTAGGACAGGGGTCCCTCAGCCCCAGCATTTT
.	TRBV24-1	13	TRBJ2-7	.	CATSAADVYEQYF	TGTGCCACCAGTGCTGCGGACGTCTACGAGCAGTACTTC
.	TRBV7-8	14	TRBJ2-3	TRBD2	CASSAGGSTDTQYF	TGTGCCAGCAGCGCGGGGGGCAGCACAGATACGCAGTATTTT
many	TRBV6-5	15	TRBJ1-2	.	CASSYAKGPGDGYTF	TGTGCCAGCAGTTACGCAAAGGGACCGGGGGATGGCTACACCTTC
many	TRBV15	15	TRBJ2-6	.	CATSRAGSGANVLTF	TGTGCCACCAGCAGAGCGGGTTCTGGGGCCAACGTCCTGACTTTC
many	TRBV12-5	13	TRBJ1-1	.	CASGLGTHTEAFF	TGTGCTAGTGGTTTGGGGACCCACACTGAAGCTTTCTTT
few	TRBV20-1	16	TRBJ1-5	TRBD1	CSAPLPQGALGQPQHF	TGCAGTGCCCCCCTGCCCCAGGGGGCGCTTGGTCAGCCCCAGCATTTT
medium-sized	TRBV6-5	13	TRBJ1-1	.	CASSSLKNTEAFF	TGTGCCAGCAGTTCTTTGAAGAACACTGAAGCTTTCTTT
.	TRBV19	12	TRBJ2-7	.	CASRSRAYEQYF	TGTGCCAGTAGGAGCAGGGCCTACGAGCAGTACTTC
.	TRBV29-1	15	TRBJ2-2	TRBD1	CSVERQGANTGELFF	TGCAGCGTCGAAAGACAGGGGGCGAACACCGGGGAGCTGTTTTTT
.	TRBV11-1	17	TRBJ1-4	.	CASSRRPGRVANEKLLF	TGTGCCAGCAGTCGTCGACCAGGGCGTGTGGCTAATGAAAAACTGCTTTTT